Each of the 9 T cell receptor beta chains below was sequenced from the same sample in a study of Graves' ophthalmopathy and Graves' hyperthyroidism. Beta-chain TCR CDR3 regions were amplified from RNA transcripts. The library came from an HTBI-primed first-round RT-PCR and a second-round multiplex PCR. TCRdb re-called the multiplex PCR reads through MiXCR, storing one row per CDR3 protein. The table lists 260,000 or so distinct CDR3 sequences, around 42% of them singletons, with less than 50% in the top ten. Input material: peripheral blood. The receptors were gathered from an adult man with Graves' ophthalmopathy.

This clonotype was detected a few times. At one end the junction does not follow the germline gene, possibly because of a read error. This chain connects TRBV10-3 to TRBJ2-7, with 9 nucleotides matching TRBD2. Germline CDR1 is ENHRY and CDR2 is SYGVKD. This CDR3 has 14 residues. CDR3 sequence: CASSYGGRAYEQYF. CDR3 bases: TGTGCCAGCAGTTACGGCGGGAGGGCCTACGAGCAGTACTTC.

This chain joins TRBV5-5 and TRBJ2-1; 7 nucleotides match TRBD1. This CDR3 comprises 15 residues. The junction had 7 bases not matched to a gene; V was cut back by 0 bases and J by 7 bases. Germline CDR1 is SGHKS and CDR2 is YYEKEE (reference sequence). CDR3 sequence reads: CASSLEGAVANEQFF. The CDR3 DNA reads as TGTGCCAGCAGCTTGGAGGGGGCCGTGGCGAATGAGCAGTTCTTC.

This clonotype occurred a few times. The chain couples TRBV7-9 to TRBJ2-5; a possible D gene is TRBD1 (5 bases). Germline CDR1 is SEHNR and CDR2 is FQNEAQ (reference sequence). Trimming took 5 bases from V and 5 from J, leaving 15 bases between them. The CDR3 spans 14 residues. CDR3 amino acids: CASSTQAGKETQYF. The CDR3 DNA reads as TGTGCCAGCAGCACCCAGGCAGGGAAGGAGACCCAGTACTTC.

This rearrangement joins TRBV29-1 to TRBJ1-2; D not certain. Per the germline V gene, CDR1 is SQVTM and CDR2 is ANQGSEA. Trimming cost V 2 bases and J 0 bases, with 10 bases left between them. There are 14 residues in the CDR3. CDR3: CSVELARSNYGYTF. CDR3 DNA sequence: TGCAGCGTTGAATTGGCCCGCTCTAACTATGGCTACACCTTC.

The chain combines TRBV7-9 with TRBJ2-5; the D is unclear. This CDR3 has 14 amino acids. V gave up 6 bases and J gave up 5 bases, with 16 bases separating them. Germline CDR1 SEHNR, CDR2 FQNEAQ (reference sequence). Written as DNA, the CDR3 is TGTGCCAGCAGAAGTCTTGCACTAATGGAGACCCAGTACTTC. Its translation is CASRSLALMETQYF.

This clonotype was counted many times. This chain uses TRBV6-1 with TRBJ1-5; D is unclear. The CDR3 contains 11 residues. Germline lookup yields CDR1 MNHNS and CDR2 SASEGT. Trimming removed 2 bases at V and 6 bases at J, with 2 bases between. The CDR3 sequence is CASSESQPQHF. CDR3 in DNA: TGTGCCAGCAGTGAAAGTCAGCCCCAGCATTTT.

This clonotype was counted between two and nine times. This chain uses TRBV11-3 with TRBJ2-2; 10 nucleotides agree with TRBD2. CDR3 size: 17 residues. CDR1 and CDR2 (germline): SGHNT, YENEEA. V shed 5 bases and J 5 bases; nucleotides not matched to a gene: 11. CDR3 bases: TGTGCCAGCAGCGACCCTAGGAGCGGGAGGGTAACCGGGGAGCTGTTTTTT. Its protein is CASSDPRSGRVTGELFF.

The rearrangement uses TRBV7-9 and TRBJ1-2; D is undetermined. Germline assignment: CDR1 SEHNR and CDR2 FQNEAQ (reference sequence). The CDR3 covers 15 residues. V dropped 7 bases and J dropped 5 bases, with 20 bases sitting between them. CDR3 nucleotides: TGTGCCAGCACCTACGGCTCCGCGCCGAAGTATGGCTACACCTTC. This codes for CASTYGSAPKYGYTF.

The table lists this clonotype with a few counts. This rearrangement joins TRBV7-3 to TRBJ2-2; D is ambiguous. The V end lost 5 bases, the J end lost 5 bases, and 6 bases lay between the germline ends. The CDR3 extends over 12 amino acids. Germline V CDR1 and CDR2: SGHTA, FQGTGA. The CDR3 DNA reads as TGTGCCAGCAGCGCTCAGACCGGGGAGCTGTTTTTT. It codes for CASSAQTGELFF.